These T cell receptor beta chains were read from a single sample in a study of patients and donors after allogeneic stem cell transplantation. MiXCR was run by TCRdb on the RT-PCR reads, yielding one entry per CDR3 protein. The table has about 160,000 distinct CDR3 sequences, 30% to 45% seen once. Specimen: blood, either unsorted or a sorted T cell fraction (not recorded which). The receptors derive from a human donor who was either an allogeneic HSCT recipient or a stem cell or donor lymphocyte infusion donor (not recorded which). It is not recorded whose cells these are; they may come from a transplant donor. Each CDR3 is given with its conserved first and last residue. A D gene is named only where the DNA matches it firmly. Part of the rows lack a size; the others show once, few, many or a class for expanded clones.

v_gene	abundance	d_gene	j_gene	CDR3nt	CDR3aa
TRBV20-1	many	NA	TRBJ1-2	TGCAGTGCTAGCATACAGCCCTATGGCTACACCTTC	CSASIQPYGYTF
TRBV12-3/TRBV12-4	few	TRBD1	TRBJ2-5	TGTGCCAGCAGCGAGATTGGGACAGGGGGCTTTAAGACCCAGTACTTC	CASSEIGTGGFKTQYF
TRBV25-1	many	NA	TRBJ1-2	TGTGCCAGCAGTGAGCCCTTTACCGGGACCACTTTC	CASSEPFTGTTF
TRBV5-5	NA	NA	TRBJ1-6	TGTGCCAGCAGCTTGTTTAACAATTCACCCCTCCACTTT	CASSLFNNSPLHF
TRBV20-1	few	NA	TRBJ2-1	TGCAGTGCTAGAGGAAATGTAATTGAGCAGTTCTTC	CSARGNVIEQFF
TRBV5-6	NA	TRBD1	TRBJ2-7	TGTGCCAGCAGCTGGGGGACAGCGCAGGACGAGCAGTACTTC	CASSWGTAQDEQYF
TRBV12-3/TRBV12-4	few	NA	TRBJ1-6	TGTGCCAGCAGTTTATGGGGAAATGATTCACCCCTCCACTTT	CASSLWGNDSPLHF
TRBV14	NA	NA	TRBJ1-6	TGTGCCAGCAGCCAGGAATCTTCACCCCTCCACTTT	CASSQESSPLHF
TRBV20-1	NA	NA	TRBJ1-4	TGCAGTGCTAGATCCGGGGGACCAGAAAAACTGTTTTTT	CSARSGGPEKLFF
TRBV9	NA	TRBD1	TRBJ1-4	TGTGCCAGCAGCGGTGGACAGGGCCCAAAACTGTTTTTT	CASSGGQGPKLFF
TRBV27	NA	NA	TRBJ1-3	TGTGCCAGCAGGTCCGTGGGGCCTGGAAACACCATATATTTT	CASRSVGPGNTIYF
TRBV20-1	NA	TRBD1	TRBJ1-1	TGCAGTGCCCTTTCAGGGGGCTCTCGGAACACTGAAGCTTTCTTT	CSALSGGSRNTEAFF
TRBV24-1	NA	TRBD2	TRBJ2-3	TGTGCCACCAGTCCGGCCCCGGGAGGCCCAGATACGCAGTATTTT	CATSPAPGGPDTQYF
TRBV20-1	few	NA	TRBJ1-6	TGCAGTGCTAGAGTCCAGGCGGTGAGCTCCTATAATTCACCCCTCCACTTT	CSARVQAVSSYNSPLHF
TRBV24-1	NA	NA	TRBJ1-1	TGTGCCACCCCCGAGGGGGGAACTGAAGCTTTCTTT	CATPEGGTEAFF
TRBV3-1	NA	NA	TRBJ1-6	TGTGCCAGCAGCCAGGGGAGGGTAGGAAGTGGGAGCTCCTATAATTCACCCCTCCACTTT	CASSQGRVGSGSSYNSPLHF
TRBV6-2/TRBV6-3	NA	NA	TRBJ1-5	TGTGCCAGCAGTCCCCTCGAGGGGAGCCGGGGTCAGCCCCAGCATTTT	CASSPLEGSRGQPQHF
TRBV29-1	few	TRBD1	TRBJ1-2	TGCAGCGTTACAGGGGAGAGCAGCTACACCTTC	CSVTGESSYTF
TRBV14	NA	NA	TRBJ1-1	TGTGCCAGCAGCCGAGAGTATACAGGACTGAACACTGAAGCTTTCTTT	CASSREYTGLNTEAFF
TRBV5-1	few	NA	TRBJ1-2	TGCGCCAGCAGCTTGGACGGGCGCTATGGCTACACCTTC	CASSLDGRYGYTF
TRBV9	many	NA	TRBJ1-5	TGTGCCAGCAGCGTACAGGGCAATCAGCCCCAGCATTTT	CASSVQGNQPQHF
TRBV7-2	NA	TRBD1	TRBJ2-2	TGTGCCAGCAGCTTAGGGCCGGGACAGCCTAACACCGGGGAGCTGTTTTTT	CASSLGPGQPNTGELFF
TRBV9	NA	TRBD1	TRBJ2-5	TGTGCCAGCAGCCCCATGGACAGGGTAGCACCAGAGACCCAGTACTTC	CASSPMDRVAPETQYF
TRBV7-6	few	NA	TRBJ1-5	TGTGCCAGCAGCTTATCGCAGGGGAGGGGACAGCCCCAGCATTTT	CASSLSQGRGQPQHF
TRBV28	NA	TRBD2	TRBJ2-1	TGTGCCAGCAGTTTAGGGGGACTAGCCTACAATGAGCAGTTCTTC	CASSLGGLAYNEQFF
TRBV20-1	few	NA	TRBJ2-2	TGCAGTGCTCTTCGGGGGTTCACCGGGGAGCTGTTTTTT	CSALRGFTGELFF
TRBV3-1	NA	NA	TRBJ1-2	TGTGCCAGCAGCCTTAAAAATCGGGGCTACACCTTC	CASSLKNRGYTF
TRBV5-1	NA	NA	TRBJ1-2	TGCGCCAGCAGAAACGGAGGGTCCTATGGCTACACCTTC	CASRNGGSYGYTF
TRBV7-3	NA	NA	TRBJ1-1	TGTGCCAGCAGCTTAATAGCAGCAACTGAAGCTTTCTTT	CASSLIAATEAFF
TRBV2	NA	NA	TRBJ1-2	TGTGCCAGCCCGAGGGGTAATGAGGGGATGGACTATGGCTACACCTTC	CASPRGNEGMDYGYTF
TRBV7-9	NA	NA	TRBJ1-6	TGTGCCAGCAGCGTCCCCGGGGCCGTTTCACCCCTCCACTTT	CASSVPGAVSPLHF
TRBV7-9	NA	NA	TRBJ1-5	TGTGCCAGCAGCAGGACAGACTATAGCAATCAGCCCCAGCATTTT	CASSRTDYSNQPQHF
TRBV28	few	NA	TRBJ1-5	TGTGCCAGCAGTGGGGGGGACAATCAGCCCCAGCATTTT	CASSGGDNQPQHF
TRBV5-1	NA	NA	TRBJ2-1	TGCGCCAGCAGCTTGGCCGGATACGCCAATGAGCAGTTCTTC	CASSLAGYANEQFF
TRBV7-9	few	NA	TRBJ2-6	TGTGCCAGCGCACGATACCAGTCTGCTGGGACCAACGTCCTGACTTTC	CASARYQSAGTNVLTF
TRBV4-1	NA	TRBD1	TRBJ1-4	TGCGCCAGCAGCCAAGAGGGGACAGGGTATGAAAAACTGTTTTTT	CASSQEGTGYEKLFF
TRBV4-3	NA	NA	TRBJ1-1	TGCGCCAGCAGCCAAGATCGGAGTTTCTCTGAAGCTTTCTTT	CASSQDRSFSEAFF
TRBV24-1	NA	NA	TRBJ1-1	TGTGCCACCAGTGATCCCGGGTCTGAAGCTTTCTTT	CATSDPGSEAFF
TRBV5-1	NA	TRBD2	TRBJ2-1	TGCGCCAGCAGATTTACTAGCGGGGGGGCAATTTTCAATGAGCAGTTCTTC	CASRFTSGGAIFNEQFF
TRBV7-3	NA	NA	TRBJ1-1	TGTGCCAGCAGTGGGTACACGACAGTTAAGAACACTGAAGCTTTCTTT	CASSGYTTVKNTEAFF
TRBV15	few	NA	TRBJ1-2	TGTGCCACCAGCAGAGAGGGCGGGGCTACGTCCTATGGCTACACCTTC	CATSREGGATSYGYTF
TRBV12-3/TRBV12-4	NA	NA	TRBJ1-1	TGTGCCAGCAGATCCCTGAACACTGAAGCTTTCTTT	CASRSLNTEAFF